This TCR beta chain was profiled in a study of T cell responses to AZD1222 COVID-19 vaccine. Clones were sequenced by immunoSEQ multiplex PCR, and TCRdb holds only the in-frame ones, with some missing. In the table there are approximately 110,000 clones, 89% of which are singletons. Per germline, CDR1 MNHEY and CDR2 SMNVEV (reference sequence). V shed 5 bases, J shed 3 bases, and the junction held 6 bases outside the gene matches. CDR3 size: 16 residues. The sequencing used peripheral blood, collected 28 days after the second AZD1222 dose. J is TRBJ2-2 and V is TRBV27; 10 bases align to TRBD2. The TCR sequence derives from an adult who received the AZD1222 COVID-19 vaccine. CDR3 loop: CASSPWTSGYTGELFF. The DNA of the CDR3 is TGTGCCAGCAGTCCCTGGACTAGCGGTTACACCGGGGAGCTGTTTTTT.